This T cell receptor beta chain was observed in a study of cytomegalovirus exposure and HLA in healthy donors. Overall study results and limits: A missense variant in DCLRE1C was later tied to TCR beta V- and J-gene trimming. A later analysis reportedly found fewer N-insertions in an Asian-associated ancestry cluster than the approximately 670-donor mean.

PCR used 60 Vbeta primers and 13 Jbeta primers. Using immunoSEQ multiplex PCR, the repertoire was profiled, and TCRdb retains in-frame clones only, with some absent. Among 210,000 or so clones, 70% to 80% were seen once, and the ten largest hold 2% to 2.5%. Of note for this clone: Its specificity is not known.

CDR1 and CDR2 from the germline V gene are MNHEY and SVGAGI. The CDR3 runs 15 residues. J was trimmed by 4 bases and V by 0 bases; bases with no gene match: 1. The sequencing sample was made of PBMCs. V and J are TRBV6-5 and TRBJ2-2, with 8 bases aligning to TRBD2. The receptor comes from a woman in her 30s in good health and CMV-seropositive. As DNA, the CDR3 is TGTGCCAGCAGTTACTCGCGGGGGGCCACCGGGGAGCTGTTTTTT. Residues: CASSYSRGATGELFF.